Reported below is one T cell receptor beta chain. The antigen remains unidentified. TCRdb's copy holds only in-frame clones and misses some; the assay was immunoSEQ multiplex PCR. The sample holds 14,000 or so clones; 82% are singletons and the top ten take approximately 30%. The V end lost 5 bases, the J end lost 8 bases, and 16 bases lay between the germline ends. The germline V gene has CDR1 LNHDA and CDR2 SQIVND (reference sequence). The CDR3 length is 15 residues. The record originates from a study of lymphopenia after photon versus proton radiotherapy. Study results and limitations: Photon-treated patients lost naive T cells and TCR diversity; proton-treated stayed stable.

Source: peripheral blood, taken from a patient treated with photon-based radiotherapy. The chain combines TRBV19 with TRBJ1-6; a weak D match, TRBD1 (6 bases). The clonotype comes from a man between 45 and 60 years old with gastric cancer. CDR3 DNA sequence: TGTGCCAGTAGTCCCTGGAGGGGGTATGATTCACCCCTCCACTTT. Protein sequence: CASSPWRGYDSPLHF.